The next 25 T cell receptor beta chains were all read from a single sample in a study of cytomegalovirus exposure and HLA in healthy donors. Both 60 Vbeta primers and 13 Jbeta primers went into the PCR. Generated by immunoSEQ multiplex PCR, the TCRdb table keeps only in-frame clones and is missing some. Among approximately 100,000 clones listed, 60% to 85% were seen once. The sample taken for sequencing was PBMCs. Every receptor here comes from a female donor in good health and CMV-seropositive.

The genes are TRBV4-1 and TRBJ1-2, with D tentatively TRBD1 (5 bases). Germline V gene sequence: CDR1 MGHRA, CDR2 YSYEKL. The CDR3 totals 16 residues. With 2 bases removed from V and 5 bases from J, the gap between germline ends came to 18 bases. CDR3 bases: TGCGCCAGCAGCCAAAACCCGACAGTCTCCGGGTATGGCTACACCTTC. It encodes CASSQNPTVSGYGYTF.

The J gene is TRBJ2-7, the V gene TRBV28; 8 nucleotides line up with TRBD1. This CDR3 spans 13 amino acids. The germline CDR1 and CDR2 sequences are MDHEN and SYDVKM. J lost 3 bases, V lost 9 bases, and 7 bases had no gene match. The CDR3 protein is CASQGQGYYEQYF. DNA of the CDR3: TGTGCCAGTCAAGGACAGGGATACTACGAGCAGTACTTC.

The chain joins TRBV10-3 to TRBJ2-2; D uncertain. CDR3 length equals 13 residues. V dropped 3 bases and J dropped 2 bases, with 4 bases sitting between them. Germline CDR1 ENHRY, CDR2 SYGVKD. The CDR3 here is CAISDTNTGELFF. The DNA of the CDR3 is TGTGCCATCAGTGACACAAACACCGGGGAGCTGTTTTTT.

This chain links TRBV7-3 with TRBJ2-7; possible D gene TRBD1, 5 bases. V was pared by 5 bases and J by 4 bases, with 18 bases between. Germline values: CDR1 SGHTA, CDR2 FQGTGA. The CDR3 has 15 residues. The CDR3 DNA sequence: TGTGCCAGCAGCCAAGACCCCAGGGCTAGGTACGAGCAGTACTTC. It codes for CASSQDPRARYEQYF.

The chain is built from TRBV28 and TRBJ1-1; TRBD1 might be the D (5 bases). V lost 7 bases, J lost 5 bases, and 17 bases lay in between. CDR3 length equals 14 residues. Germline V gene lookup returns CDR1 MDHEN and CDR2 SYDVKM. Here the CDR3 reads CASTLGTGYTEAFF. DNA of the CDR3: TGTGCCAGCACCCTGGGCACAGGCTATACTGAAGCTTTCTTT.

This chain connects TRBV30 to TRBJ1-5; possibly TRBD1 for D (6 bases). V shed 4 bases and J shed 0 bases, with 10 bases lying between them. The CDR3 has 14 residues. Germline V gives CDR1 GTSNPN, CDR2 SVGIG (reference sequence). CDR3 protein: CAWNQGYSNQPQHF. The CDR3 nucleotides read TGTGCCTGGAACCAGGGGTATAGCAATCAGCCCCAGCATTTT.

In this sample, this clone turned up once. The CDR3 spells CASRPGRGYNEQFF. CDR3 DNA: TGCGCCAGCAGGCCCGGGAGGGGCTACAATGAGCAGTTCTTC. V usage is TRBV5-1 and J usage is TRBJ2-1; 8 bases agree with TRBD2. The V gene's germline CDR1 is SGHRS and CDR2 YFSETQ. This CDR3 contains 14 residues. After removal of 5 bases from V and 3 bases from J, the junction contained 4 bases not matched to a gene.

The chain employs TRBV4-3 and TRBJ2-1; 9 bases are shared with TRBD2. CDR3 length equals 14 residues. Trimming removed 4 bases from V and 7 bases from J; junction bases left unmatched: 5. Germline V lookup: CDR1 LGHNA, CDR2 YSLEER. Written as DNA, the CDR3 is TGCGCCAGCAGCCGGGGGGCGGGGGGGAATGAGCAGTTCTTC. This codes for CASSRGAGGNEQFF.

The chain has TRBV29-1 and TRBJ2-1; 12 nucleotides match TRBD2. The CDR3 loop spans 14 amino acids. J lost 2 bases, V lost 7 bases, and 3 bases had no gene match. Per the germline V gene, CDR1 is SQVTM and CDR2 is ANQGSEA. As DNA, the CDR3 is TGCAGCGGTGGACTAGCGGGAACCTACAATGAGCAGTTCTTC. Amino acid sequence: CSGGLAGTYNEQFF.

The J gene is TRBJ2-7, the V gene TRBV5-1, with 15 bases identical to TRBD2. Germline V lookup: CDR1 SGHRS, CDR2 YFSETQ. This CDR3 has 16 residues. With V trimmed by 1 base and J by 7 bases, 6 bases remained unmatched. The CDR3 DNA follows: TGCGCCAGCAGCTTGACCCCGGGACTAGCGGGGGGAGAGCAGTACTTC. Encoded protein: CASSLTPGLAGGEQYF. The complete variable domain, with remaining parts taken from reference TRBV5-1 and TRBJ2-7, reads KAGVTQTPRYLIKTRGQQVTLSCSPISGHRSVSWYQQTPGQGLQFLFEYFSETQRNKGNFPGRFSGRQFSNSRSEMNVSTLELGDSALYLCASSLTPGLAGGEQYFGPGTRLTVT.

Only a few counts were recorded for this clone. CDR3 protein: CASSRRTRGLAGDLSSYNEQFF. CDR3 bases: TGTGCCAGCAGTCGGAGGACGAGAGGACTAGCGGGAGACCTCAGCTCCTACAATGAGCAGTTCTTC. The chain uses TRBV28 and TRBJ2-1, with 13 positions matching TRBD2. The CDR3 is 22 residues long. Trimming at V came to 5 bases and at J to 0 bases, leaving 19 bases not matched to a gene. The germline gives CDR1 MDHEN, CDR2 SYDVKM.

The chain carries TRBV5-5 and TRBJ1-4, with 10 nucleotides matching TRBD1. Germline V gene data show CDR1 as SGHKS and CDR2 as YYEKEE (reference sequence). J lost 3 bases, V lost 4 bases, and 6 bases had no gene match. The CDR3 runs 16 residues. In nucleotides, the CDR3 is TGTGCCAGCAGCCAAGACAGGGGGCGGGCTAATGAAAAACTGTTTTTT. Translating gives CASSQDRGRANEKLFF.

This clone is a singleton in its sample. The chain has TRBV9 and TRBJ1-4, with TRBD1 matching over 11 bases. With 0 bases clipped from V and 3 bases from J, the junction kept 7 bases outside the gene matches. Germline V CDR1 and CDR2: SGDLS, YYNGEE. This CDR3 spans 18 amino acids. CDR3 sequence: CASSVGGDRGYANEKLFF. In nucleotides, the CDR3 is TGTGCCAGCAGCGTAGGAGGGGACAGGGGGTATGCTAATGAAAAACTGTTTTTT.

This clone showed up just once. For the CDR3, the DNA is TGTGCCAGCAGCAAAGGGACTAGCGGGAGGCAGACCCAGTACTTC. Residues: CASSKGTSGRQTQYF. This chain uses TRBV2 with TRBJ2-5; 15 positions agree with TRBD2. This CDR3 has 15 residues. The ends lost 6 bases at V and 6 bases at J; junction bases unmatched: 5. Germline V gene data show CDR1 as SNHLY and CDR2 as FYNNEI.

The chain uses TRBV7-8 and TRBJ2-3; 8 nucleotides line up with TRBD1. CDR1 is SGHVS, CDR2 FQNEAQ, per germline. With V trimmed by 2 bases and J by 14 bases, 9 bases remained unmatched. The CDR3 has 13 amino acids. The chain's CDR3 is CASSLSSSGGRYF. CDR3 coding DNA: TGTGCCAGCAGCTTATCGTCCTCAGGGGGCCGGTATTTT.

This chain's CDR3 is CAISGDSSGNTIYF. The CDR3 nucleotides are TGTGCCATCAGTGGGGACAGCTCTGGAAACACCATATATTTT. The chain links TRBV10-3 to TRBJ1-3, with 7 bases aligning to TRBD1. The germline CDR1 and CDR2 sequences are ENHRY and SYGVKD. Germline trimming cut 4 bases from V and 0 bases from J; bases unmatched to any gene: 0. This CDR3 is 14 amino acids long.

This chain connects TRBV29-1 to TRBJ1-3; TRBD1 aligns across 7 bases. The trim removed 4 bases at V and 7 bases at J, leaving 7 bases unmatched. Germline V gives CDR1 SQVTM, CDR2 ANQGSEA. The CDR3 loop spans 13 amino acids. The CDR3 loop is CSVAVAGGNTIYF. In DNA form, the CDR3 reads TGCAGCGTTGCTGTGGCAGGGGGGAACACCATATATTTT.

This clone was detected a few times. The chain carries TRBV6-5 and TRBJ1-6, with 7 bases fitting TRBD1. The CDR3 runs 14 residues. Germline CDR1 and CDR2: MNHEY and SVGAGI. V shed 2 bases and J 6 bases; nucleotides not matched to a gene: 1. CDR3 region: CASSYEGANSPLHF. In DNA, the CDR3 is TGTGCCAGCAGTTACGAGGGGGCTAATTCACCCCTCCACTTT.

This CDR3 reads CASSPGRQLVGSPLHF. CDR3 DNA sequence: TGTGCCAGCAGCCCGGGTCGGCAGCTTGTAGGCTCACCCCTCCACTTT. This chain joins TRBV7-9 and TRBJ1-6; D ambiguous. Trimming removed 5 bases at V and 10 bases at J, with 21 bases between. Germline lookup yields CDR1 SEHNR and CDR2 FQNEAQ (reference sequence). This CDR3 contains 16 residues.

The chain uses TRBV27 and TRBJ2-5, with TRBD1 matching over 7 bases. The DNA matches TRBJ2-7 better at its end, which makes the J call doubtful. The CDR3 is 16 amino acids. CDR1 and CDR2 (germline): MNHEY, SMNVEV (reference sequence). CDR3 nucleotides: TGTGCCAGCAGTAAGACAGGGAGCTGGGTTGGCTACGAGCAGTACTTC. This gives the protein CASSKTGSWVGYEQYF.

Here the CDR3 reads CASTSGNSGNTIYF. Written as DNA, the CDR3 is TGTGCCAGTACTAGCGGAAACTCTGGAAACACCATATATTTT. V is TRBV19 and J is TRBJ1-3; no clear D gene. This CDR3 spans 14 amino acids. The V and J ends lost 7 bases and 0 bases respectively, with 10 bases between them. The V gene's germline CDR1 is LNHDA and CDR2 SQIVND (reference sequence). Together with reference TRBV19 and TRBJ1-3, the CDR3 gives the full variable domain: DGGITQSPKYLFRKEGQNVTLSCEQNLNHDAMYWYRQDPGQGLRLIYYSQIVNDFQKGDIAEGYSVSREKKESFPLTVTSAQKNPTAFYLCASTSGNSGNTIYFGEGSWLTVV.

The genes are TRBV19 and TRBJ2-5; 9 bases map to TRBD1. The CDR3 length is 14 residues. Germline V gene data show CDR1 as LNHDA and CDR2 as SQIVND (reference sequence). Trimming took 4 bases from V and 5 from J; bases not matched to a gene: 5. The DNA for the CDR3 is TGTGCCAGTAGTACAGGACAGGGGTACGAGACCCAGTACTTC. Translating it yields CASSTGQGYETQYF.

A remark on this clone: Other DNA sequences within the sample encode an identical CDR3. The V and J genes are TRBV5-8 and TRBJ1-2, with D possibly being TRBD1 (5 bases). Looked up from germline, CDR1 is SGHTS and CDR2 is YDEGEE. The CDR3 sequence is 18 residues long. Deletions cut 0 bases from V and 5 bases from J, with 23 bases between. CDR3 loop: CASSLVKGSGGDYYGYTF. CDR3 nucleotides: TGTGCCAGCAGCTTGGTCAAAGGGTCGGGGGGAGATTATTATGGCTACACCTTC.

J is TRBJ2-7 and V is TRBV10-3, with D maybe TRBD2 (5 bases). CDR1 is ENHRY, CDR2 SYGVKD, per germline. Trimming pared 6 bases from V and 0 bases from J, leaving 6 bases between. The CDR3 runs 12 residues. Here the CDR3 DNA reads TGTGCCATCAGAGGGAGCTCCTACGAGCAGTACTTC. Translation gives CAIRGSSYEQYF.

This clone has just a few counts. The chain has TRBV6-1 and TRBJ1-1; possibly TRBD1 for D (6 bases). Deletions cut 6 bases from V and 4 bases from J, with 12 bases between. This CDR3 contains 13 residues. Germline CDR1 and CDR2: MNHNS and SASEGT. The CDR3 protein is CASSQGLSTEAFF. The CDR3 DNA sequence: TGTGCCAGCAGCCAGGGGTTGAGCACTGAAGCTTTCTTT.